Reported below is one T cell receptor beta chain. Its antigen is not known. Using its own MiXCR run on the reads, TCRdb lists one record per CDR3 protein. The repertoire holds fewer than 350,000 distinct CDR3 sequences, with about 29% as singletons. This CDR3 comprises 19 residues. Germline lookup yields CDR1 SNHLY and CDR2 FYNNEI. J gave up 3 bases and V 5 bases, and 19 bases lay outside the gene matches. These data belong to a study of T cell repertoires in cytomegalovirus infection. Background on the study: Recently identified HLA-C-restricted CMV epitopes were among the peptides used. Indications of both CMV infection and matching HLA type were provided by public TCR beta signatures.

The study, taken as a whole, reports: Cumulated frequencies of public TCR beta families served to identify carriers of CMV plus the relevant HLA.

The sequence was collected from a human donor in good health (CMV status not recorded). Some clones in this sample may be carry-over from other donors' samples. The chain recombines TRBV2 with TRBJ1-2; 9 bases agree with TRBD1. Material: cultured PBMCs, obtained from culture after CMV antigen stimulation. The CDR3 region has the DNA TGTGCCAGCAGTTTCCACCGGGACAGGGATGTATTTATCGACTATGGCTACACCTTC. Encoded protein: CASSFHRDRDVFIDYGYTF.